What follows describes a single T cell receptor (beta chain). Its antigen is not known. Generated by immunoSEQ multiplex PCR, the TCRdb table keeps only in-frame clones and is missing some. The sample holds approximately 100,000 clones; roughly nine tenths are singletons and the top ten take roughly 3.3%. The data derive from a study of T cell responses to AZD1222 COVID-19 vaccine. Study observations and caveats: With two AZD1222 doses given, Spike-specific TCR breadth and depth both rose. The number of AZD1222 recipients seropositive at baseline was only six. Most donors were white British, females outnumbered males, and clonal diversity was possibly underestimated.

Material: peripheral blood, obtained 28 days after the second dose of the MenACWY control vaccine. The receptor was derived from an adult who received the MenACWY meningococcal vaccine as a control.

The CDR3 spells CASSQAPTRGYGYTF. DNA of the CDR3: TGCGCCAGCAGCCAAGCACCCACCCGTGGCTATGGCTACACCTTC. The rearrangement uses TRBV4-1 and TRBJ1-2; D is uncertain. The CDR3 is made up of 15 amino acids. CDR1 and CDR2 from the germline V gene are MGHRA and YSYEKL. V dropped 1 base and J dropped 4 bases, with 13 bases sitting between them.